This record looks at one T cell receptor beta chain sequence and its context. Sequencing used immunoSEQ multiplex PCR; TCRdb keeps in-frame clones, though not all of them. Of tens of thousands of clones in the sample, around 85% are singletons; the top ten hold more than 15%. Trimming took 2 bases from V and 0 from J, leaving 5 bases between them. CDR3 length equals 15 residues. Per the germline V gene, CDR1 is MGHDK and CDR2 is SYGVNS. The data were obtained in a study of blood T cell repertoires in COVID-19. The chain links TRBV25-1 to TRBJ2-6; the D is unclear. This sequence originates from a man between 40 and 49 years old with COVID-19, enrolled during active disease. Sequencing used peripheral blood. CDR3 sequence reads: CASSEHGSGANVLTF. The DNA of the CDR3 is TGTGCCAGCAGTGAACACGGCTCTGGGGCCAACGTCCTGACTTTC.